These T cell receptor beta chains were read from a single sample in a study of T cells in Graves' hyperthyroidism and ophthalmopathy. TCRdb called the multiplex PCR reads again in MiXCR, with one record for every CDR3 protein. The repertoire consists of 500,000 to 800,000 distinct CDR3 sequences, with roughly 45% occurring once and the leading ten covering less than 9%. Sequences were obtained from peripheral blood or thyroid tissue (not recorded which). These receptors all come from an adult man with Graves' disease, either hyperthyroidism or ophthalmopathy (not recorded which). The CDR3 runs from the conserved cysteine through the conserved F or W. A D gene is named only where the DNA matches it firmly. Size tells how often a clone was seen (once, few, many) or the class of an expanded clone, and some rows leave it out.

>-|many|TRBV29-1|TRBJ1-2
CSVEQEGYTF
TGCAGCGTCGAGCAGGAAGGCTACACCTTC
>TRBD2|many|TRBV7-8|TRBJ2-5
CASSLVAGVGETQYF
TGTGCCAGCAGCTTAGTAGCGGGAGTAGGAGAGACCCAGTACTTC
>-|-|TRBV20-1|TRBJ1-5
CSARLAQYQPQHF
TGCAGTGCTAGGTTGGCACAGTATCAGCCCCAGCATTTT
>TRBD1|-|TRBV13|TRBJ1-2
CASSIRRQGDDYGYTF
TGTGCCAGCAGTATACGCCGACAGGGGGACGACTATGGCTACACCTTC
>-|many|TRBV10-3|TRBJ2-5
CASNRGETQYF
TGTGCCAGCAACCGCGGGGAGACCCAGTACTTC
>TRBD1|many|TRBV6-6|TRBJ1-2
CASSAGGQGYGYTF
TGTGCCAGCAGCGCAGGTGGACAGGGCTACGGCTACACCTTC
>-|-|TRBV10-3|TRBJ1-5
CASSYDGTDSNQPQHF
TGTGCCAGCAGTTATGATGGGACGGATAGCAATCAGCCCCAGCATTTT
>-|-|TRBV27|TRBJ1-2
CASSPETPGYGYTF
TGTGCCAGCAGTCCTGAGACACCTGGCTATGGCTACACCTTC
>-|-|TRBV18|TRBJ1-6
CASSPPKESPLHF
TGTGCCAGCTCACCACCGAAGGAATCACCCCTCCACTTT
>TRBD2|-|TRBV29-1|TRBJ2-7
CSPGTSGSEQYF
TGCAGTCCCGGGACTAGCGGGAGCGAGCAGTACTTC
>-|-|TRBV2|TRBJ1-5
CASSDRYNQPQHF
TGTGCCAGCAGTGACAGATACAATCAGCCCCAGCATTTT
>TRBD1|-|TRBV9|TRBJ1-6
CASSLGQGIPPLHF
TGTGCCAGCAGTCTAGGACAGGGGATTCCACCCCTCCACTTT
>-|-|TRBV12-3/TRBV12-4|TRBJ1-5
CASAHGGVQPQHF
TGTGCTAGTGCTCACGGTGGGGTCCAGCCCCAGCATTTT
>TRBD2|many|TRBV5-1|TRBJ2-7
CASSASGSGEQYF
TGCGCCAGCAGCGCTAGCGGGAGCGGCGAGCAGTACTTC
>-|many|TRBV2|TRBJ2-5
CASSELEAQYF
TGTGCCAGCAGTGAATTGGAGGCCCAGTACTTC
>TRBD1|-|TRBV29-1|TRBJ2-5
CSVHLGQGVRETQYF
TGCAGCGTCCATTTGGGACAGGGGGTACGGGAGACCCAGTACTTC
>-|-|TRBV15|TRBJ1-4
CATSRDLTGEKLFF
TGTGCCACCAGCAGAGATCTAACGGGTGAAAAACTGTTTTTT
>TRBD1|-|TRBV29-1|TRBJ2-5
CSVETYRQGMETQYF
TGCAGCGTTGAGACCTACCGACAGGGTATGGAGACCCAGTACTTC
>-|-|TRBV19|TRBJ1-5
CASSREYGNQPQHF
TGTGCCAGTAGTAGGGAGTACGGCAATCAGCCCCAGCATTTT
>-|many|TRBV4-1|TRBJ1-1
CASSQDSLRFRFF
TGCGCCAGCAGCCAAGACTCCCTCAGATTCCGCTTCTTT
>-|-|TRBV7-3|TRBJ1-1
CASSLKGGEDTEAFF
TGTGCCAGCAGCTTAAAGGGGGGGGAGGACACTGAAGCTTTCTTT
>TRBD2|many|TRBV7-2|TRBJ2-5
CASSLSGRLETQYF
TGTGCCAGCAGCCTTAGCGGGAGGTTGGAGACCCAGTACTTC
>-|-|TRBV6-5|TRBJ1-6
CASSSGGLGSPLHF
TGTGCCAGCAGCTCCGGGGGCCTAGGGTCACCCCTCCACTTT
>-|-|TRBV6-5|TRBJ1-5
CASSQRGAGSNQPQHF
TGTGCCAGCAGCCAACGGGGGGCGGGGAGCAATCAGCCCCAGCATTTT
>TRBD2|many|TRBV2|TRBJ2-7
CASTSKGLAYEQYF
TGTGCCAGCACCTCGAAAGGACTAGCCTACGAGCAGTACTTC
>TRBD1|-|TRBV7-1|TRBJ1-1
CASSSHDLQGAGTEAFF
TGTGCCAGCAGCTCGCACGACCTACAGGGGGCTGGCACTGAAGCTTTCTTT
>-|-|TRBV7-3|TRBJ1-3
CASSLDGRTGNTIYF
TGTGCCAGCAGCTTAGATGGCAGGACCGGAAACACCATATATTTT
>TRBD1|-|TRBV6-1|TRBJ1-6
CAISDDRVRSPLHF
TGTGCCATCAGTGACGACAGGGTTCGCTCACCCCTCCACTTT
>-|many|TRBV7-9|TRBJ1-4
CASSLVGPTNEKLFF
TGTGCCAGCAGCTTAGTTGGCCCAACTAATGAAAAACTGTTTTTT
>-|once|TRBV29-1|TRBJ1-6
CSVESKGSPLHF
TGCAGCGTTGAAAGCAAGGGTTCACCCCTCCACTTT
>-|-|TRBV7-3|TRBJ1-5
CASSLRWSMGAGNQPQHF
TGTGCCAGCAGCTTAAGGTGGTCCATGGGCGCGGGCAATCAGCCCCAGCATTTT
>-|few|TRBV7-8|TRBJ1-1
CASSLARGAASPEAFF
TGTGCCAGCAGCTTAGCGCGAGGGGCGGCTTCTCCTGAAGCTTTCTTT
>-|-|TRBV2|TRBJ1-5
CASSRDSANQPQHF
TGTGCCAGCAGCCGGGACTCAGCCAATCAGCCCCAGCATTTT
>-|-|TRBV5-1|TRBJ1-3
CASRPSGISGNTIYF
TGCGCCAGCAGGCCGTCAGGGATCTCTGGAAACACCATATATTTT
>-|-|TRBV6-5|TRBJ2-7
CVSSYSGGEQYF
TGTGTCAGCAGTTACTCAGGTGGGGAGCAGTACTTC
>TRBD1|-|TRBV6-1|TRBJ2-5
CASTAGQGGRETQYF
TGTGCCAGCACTGCTGGACAGGGAGGACGAGAGACCCAGTACTTC
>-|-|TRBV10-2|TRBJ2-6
CATRVGANVLTF
TGCGCCACCCGAGTCGGGGCCAACGTCCTGACTTTC
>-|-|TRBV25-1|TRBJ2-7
CASSAGAQWAHEQYF
TGTGCCAGCAGTGCCGGGGCCCAGTGGGCCCACGAGCAGTACTTC
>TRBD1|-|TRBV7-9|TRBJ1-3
CASSSRTGVGNTIYF
TGTGCCAGCAGCTCCCGGACAGGGGTCGGAAACACCATATATTTT
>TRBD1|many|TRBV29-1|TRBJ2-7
CSVGGTGRYGQYF
TGCAGCGTCGGAGGGACAGGGAGGTATGGGCAGTACTTC
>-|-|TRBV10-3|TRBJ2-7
CAISDSGSYEQYF
TGTGCCATCAGTGACAGTGGCTCCTACGAGCAGTACTTC
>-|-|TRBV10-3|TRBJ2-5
CAISESTGGSETQYF
TGTGCCATCAGTGAGTCGACTGGGGGCTCAGAGACCCAGTACTTC
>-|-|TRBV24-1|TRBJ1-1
CATRVPMNTEAFF
TGTGCCACCCGGGTCCCCATGAACACTGAAGCTTTCTTT
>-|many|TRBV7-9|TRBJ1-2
CASSEQDLGYTF
TGTGCCAGCAGCGAGCAAGATTTAGGCTACACCTTC
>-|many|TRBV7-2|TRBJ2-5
CATKVDGGFETQYF
TGTGCCACCAAGGTCGACGGGGGCTTCGAGACCCAGTACTTC
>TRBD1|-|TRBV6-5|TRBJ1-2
CASSYGQGAISYGYTF
TGTGCCAGCAGTTACGGGCAGGGGGCGATATCCTATGGCTACACCTTC
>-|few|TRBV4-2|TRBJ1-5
CASSQGASSNQPQHF
TGTGCCAGCAGCCAAGGAGCTTCTAGCAATCAGCCCCAGCATTTT
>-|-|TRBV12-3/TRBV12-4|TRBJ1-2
CASSRAHGYTF
TGTGCCAGCAGCAGGGCTCATGGCTACACCTTC
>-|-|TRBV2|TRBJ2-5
CASSPRGALETQYF
TGTGCCAGCTCACCACGGGGGGCTCTTGAGACCCAGTACTTC
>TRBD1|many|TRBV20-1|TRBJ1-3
CSAGSGGSGNTIYF
TGCAGTGCTGGTTCAGGGGGATCTGGAAACACCATATATTTT
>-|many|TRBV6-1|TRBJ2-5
CATARGETQYF
TGTGCCACGGCGCGGGGAGAGACCCAGTACTTC
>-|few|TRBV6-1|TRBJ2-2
CASSRVIGELFF
TGTGCCAGCAGCAGGGTAATCGGGGAGCTGTTTTTT
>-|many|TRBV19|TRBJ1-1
CASSISLAATEAFF
TGTGCCAGTAGTATAAGTCTGGCGGCCACTGAAGCTTTCTTT
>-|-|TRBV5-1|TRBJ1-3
CASSQEGGFPSSGNTIYF
TGCGCCAGCAGCCAAGAGGGTGGCTTCCCAAGCTCTGGAAACACCATATATTTT
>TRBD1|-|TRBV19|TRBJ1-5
CASEGQGMGNQPQHF
TGTGCCAGTGAGGGACAGGGGATGGGCAATCAGCCCCAGCATTTT
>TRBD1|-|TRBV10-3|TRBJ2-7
CAIGRQGTADLYF
TGTGCCATCGGGCGACAGGGGACAGCAGACCTGTACTTC
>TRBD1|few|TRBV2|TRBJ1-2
CAIRTGTAINYGYTF
TGTGCCATCCGAACCGGGACAGCAATCAACTATGGCTACACCTTC